Below, 20 T cell receptor beta chains from the same sample are listed, as sequenced in a study of blood T cells in healthy people across ages. Using a J-beta primer mix together with a sample-barcoded 5' primer, a second PCR was run for roughly 6 to 12 cycles. TCRdb re-called the 5' RACE reads through MiXCR, storing one row per CDR3 protein. The sample has about 580,000 distinct CDR3 sequences; around half are singletons. Material for sequencing was blood. These receptors were taken from a man aged 80 or over in good health.

The chain joins TRBV29-1 to TRBJ1-1, with D possibly being TRBD1 (6 bases). Trimming removed 6 bases at V and 5 bases at J, with 16 bases between. The CDR3 is made up of 13 amino acids. CDR1 SQVTM and CDR2 ANQGSEA come from the germline V gene. CDR3 protein: CSVDRGPWTEAFF. The CDR3 DNA reads TGCAGCGTCGACCGGGGGCCGTGGACTGAAGCTTTCTTT.

This clonotype has only a few counts. This may be a read error, as it is one base from a much larger clone. The gene calls are TRBV20-1 and TRBJ2-5, with D possibly TRBD2 on 5 matching bases. V gave up 4 bases and J gave up 5 bases, with 5 bases separating them. Germline lookup yields CDR1 DFQATT and CDR2 SNEGSKA (reference sequence). The CDR3 is 10 residues long. CDR3 DNA: TGCAGTGCTACGGGGGAGACCCAGTACTTC. Encoded protein: CSATGETQYF.

The J gene is TRBJ2-7, the V gene TRBV12-3 or TRBV12-4, with 11 bases fitting TRBD2. V trimming: 3 bases; J trimming: 6 bases; junction bases outside the gene matches: 4. The CDR3 runs 14 residues. The CDR3: CASSFGTSGAEQYF. The CDR3 DNA reads TGTGCCAGCAGTTTCGGGACTAGCGGTGCCGAGCAGTACTTC.

This clonotype was seen a few times. The V and J genes are TRBV3-1 and TRBJ2-1; TRBD2 aligns across 7 bases. The germline gives CDR1 LGHDT, CDR2 YNNKEL (reference sequence). Unmatched junction bases numbered 9, after V lost 7 bases and J lost 6 bases. The CDR3 consists of 14 residues. CDR3 sequence reads: CASTRTSIGNEQFF. In DNA, the CDR3 is TGTGCCAGCACCCGGACTAGTATCGGCAATGAGCAGTTCTTC.

The chain combines TRBV28 with TRBJ2-7, with 9 bases aligning to TRBD2. Looked up from germline, CDR1 is MDHEN and CDR2 is SYDVKM. This CDR3 spans 13 amino acids. The V and J ends lost 6 bases and 5 bases, in that order; junction bases with no gene match: 5. CDR3 bases: TGTGCCAGCAGGGTAGCGGGAGCTAACGAGCAGTACTTC. It is translated as CASRVAGANEQYF.

A word on this clonotype: One base away lies a much larger clone, so this may be a sequencing read error. The chain is built from TRBV6-6 and TRBJ1-5, with D unclear. Germline V gives CDR1 MNHNY, CDR2 SVGAGI (reference sequence). Trimming took 7 bases from V and 3 from J, leaving 13 bases between them. The length of the CDR3 is 14 residues. CDR3 bases: TGTGCCAGCAATACAAGAGAATTCAATCAGCCCCAGCATTTT. This sequence encodes CASNTREFNQPQHF.

This clonotype was observed a few times. This chain connects TRBV29-1 to TRBJ2-3; D perhaps matches TRBD2 (6 bases). CDR3 length: 12 residues. Trimming removed 7 bases from V and 6 bases from J, with 14 bases in between. The germline V gene encodes CDR1 SQVTM and CDR2 ANQGSEA. The DNA of the CDR3 is TGCAGCGGGCGGAGGGGTGGGGATACGCAGTATTTT. It codes for CSGRRGGDTQYF.

The chain combines TRBV5-1 with TRBJ2-7; 10 nucleotides line up with TRBD2. The J call may be incorrect, as the DNA end agrees better with TRBJ2-5. The CDR3 has 16 residues. In germline, CDR1 is SGHRS, CDR2 YFSETQ. The CDR3: CASSPLTSGVRETQYF. CDR3 nucleotides: TGCGCCAGCAGCCCGTTAACTAGCGGGGTTAGGGAGACCCAGTACTTC.

The chain joins TRBV29-1 to TRBJ2-3; D might be TRBD1 (5 bases). This CDR3 is 14 amino acids long. Germline values: CDR1 SQVTM, CDR2 ANQGSEA. V shed 1 base and J shed 4 bases, with 12 bases lying between them. The CDR3 loop reads CSVEGSGWADTQYF. CDR3 coding DNA: TGCAGCGTTGAAGGTTCAGGGTGGGCAGATACGCAGTATTTT.

This chain uses TRBV20-1 with TRBJ2-5; D might be TRBD2 (5 bases). The CDR3 runs to 14 residues. Germline V lookup: CDR1 DFQATT, CDR2 SNEGSKA (reference sequence). The V end lost 0 bases, the J end lost 5 bases, and 13 bases lay between the germline ends. The CDR3 DNA is TGCAGTGCTAGAGATCTGGGGTTAGCGGAGACCCAGTACTTC. Translating it yields CSARDLGLAETQYF.

To note about this clonotype: The germline gene is not matched at one end of the junction; a read error may be the cause. The chain employs TRBV20-1 and TRBJ2-5, with D maybe TRBD1 (5 bases). The CDR3 has 12 residues. Germline lookup yields CDR1 DFQATT and CDR2 SNEGSKA (reference sequence). The CDR3 sequence: CRAMDTQETQYF. CDR3 nucleotide sequence: TGCCGTGCCATGGACACCCAAGAGACCCAGTACTTC.

The J gene is TRBJ2-1, the V gene TRBV9; TRBD1 might be the D (5 bases). The ends were cut back, 0 bases at V and 4 bases at J, with 5 bases in the middle. Germline V gene sequence: CDR1 SGDLS, CDR2 YYNGEE. The CDR3 loop spans 13 amino acids. The CDR3 region is CASSVGQYNEQFF. DNA of the CDR3: TGTGCCAGCAGCGTAGGACAGTACAATGAGCAGTTCTTC.

This clonotype was seen a handful of times. J is TRBJ1-1 and V is TRBV29-1; the D is unclear. Germline CDR1 reads SQVTM; CDR2 reads ANQGSEA. CDR3 length: 14 residues. For the CDR3, the DNA is TGCCGAGCTGTTGAAACCGAAGGGAACACTGAAGCTTTCTTT. It is translated as CRAVETEGNTEAFF. The full variable domain, rest sourced from reference TRBV29-1 and TRBJ1-1, is SAVISQKPSRDICQRGTSLTIQCQVDSQVTMMFWYRQQPGQSLTLIATANQGSEATYESGFVIDKFPISRPNLTFSTLTVSNMSPEDSSIYLCRAVETEGNTEAFFGQGTRLTVV.

The genes are TRBV2 and TRBJ2-5, with TRBD1 matching over 10 bases. J was trimmed by 10 bases and V by 5 bases; bases with no gene match: 13. CDR1 is SNHLY and CDR2 is FYNNEI in the germline V gene. The CDR3 is made up of 15 amino acids. CDR3 in DNA: TGTGCCAGCAGTACAGCCGGGACAGGGGATCGTGACCAGTACTTC. Amino acid sequence: CASSTAGTGDRDQYF.

The rearrangement uses TRBV5-1 and TRBJ1-1; weak D call: TRBD1 (6 bases). The germline V and J ends were trimmed by 4 bases and 4 bases, with 17 bases remaining between them. Germline CDR1 is SGHRS and CDR2 is YFSETQ. The CDR3 is 15 amino acids. DNA for the CDR3: TGCGCCAGCAGCACTGAACAGGGAGTCGGCACTGAAGCTTTCTTT. Its protein is CASSTEQGVGTEAFF.

Many counts were recorded for this clonotype. The chain has TRBV9 and TRBJ2-1; D is perhaps TRBD1 or TRBD2 (7 bases each). The CDR3 extends over 15 amino acids. The germline V gene has CDR1 SGDLS and CDR2 YYNGEE. Trimming took 0 bases from V and 10 from J, leaving 17 bases between them. The CDR3 bases are TGTGCCAGCAGCGTAGCTCGACAGGGAGGGGGGGAGCAGTTCTTC. Translated, it gives CASSVARQGGGEQFF.

CDR3 sequence: CASSPRRQNTGELFF. The CDR3 DNA is TGTGCCAGCTCACCACGCAGGCAGAACACCGGGGAGCTGTTTTTT. The rearrangement joins TRBV18 to TRBJ2-2; no reliable D call. V lost 1 base, J lost 1 base, and 7 bases lay in between. Germline-derived CDR1 and CDR2 are KGHSH and LQKENI. The CDR3 is made up of 15 amino acids.

The chain couples TRBV6-2 or TRBV6-3 to TRBJ2-1, with D maybe TRBD2 (7 bases). The CDR3 length is 14 residues. Trimming took 7 bases from V and 7 from J, leaving 17 bases between them. The germline V gene encodes CDR1 MNHEY and CDR2 SVGEGT. CDR3 amino acids: CASKGGGPFNEQFF. Here the CDR3 DNA reads TGTGCCAGCAAGGGGGGAGGGCCTTTTAATGAGCAGTTCTTC.

This sequence joins TRBV7-8 and TRBJ2-5; D may be TRBD2 (5 bases). Germline V gene sequence: CDR1 SGHVS, CDR2 FQNEAQ. With 1 base removed from V and 3 bases from J, the gap between germline ends came to 21 bases. The CDR3 is 18 amino acids. The CDR3 coding sequence is TGTGCCAGCAGCTTAGTTGTGGTTGGTAGCGCGGGTAAAGAGACCCAGTACTTC. It is translated as CASSLVVVGSAGKETQYF.

This chain links TRBV30 with TRBJ2-1, with 7 bases aligning to TRBD2. This CDR3 is 18 amino acids long. The V gene's germline CDR1 is GTSNPN and CDR2 SVGIG (reference sequence). The V and J ends lost 6 bases and 0 bases, in that order; junction bases with no gene match: 17. The CDR3 loop reads CACLWRAGSLSSYNEQFF. Here the CDR3 DNA reads TGTGCCTGCCTGTGGAGAGCGGGGAGCCTCAGCTCCTACAATGAGCAGTTCTTC.